The entry that follows covers one T cell receptor beta chain sequence. The sample belongs to a study of prognosis after radiotherapy for stage I lung cancer. The study amplified the TCR beta CDR3 region from genomic DNA. This amplification was carried out by two rounds of multiplex PCR. Primers specific to each TRBV and TRBJ gene drove first-round PCR. Universal primers were used in the second round of PCR. TCRdb independently ran MiXCR on the multiplex PCR reads; one entry per CDR3 protein. The data contain under 35,000 distinct CDR3 sequences, over 40% of them singletons. The ends were cut back, 4 bases at V and 2 bases at J, with 12 bases in the middle. Germline V gene data show CDR1 as DFQATT and CDR2 as SNEGSKA (reference sequence). The CDR3 has 13 residues.

The genes are TRBV20-1 and TRBJ2-7; the D gene could be TRBD1 or TRBD2 (5 bases each). Sequences were derived from PBMCs, sampled before or after stereotactic body radiation therapy (not recorded which). The receptor's source is a donor aged 50 or older with non-small cell lung cancer. The CDR3 DNA sequence: TGCAGTGCTATTGAGGGGAGTACCTACGAGCAGTACTTC. This encodes CSAIEGSTYEQYF.